The 24 T cell receptor beta chains presented below share a single source sample, sequenced in a study of untreated major depressive disorder. Here immunoSEQ multiplex PCR was the method, and the copy in TCRdb shows in-frame clones only, minus some. The profile shows nearly 20,000 clones, approximately 87% of them singletons. The source material was CD4+ T cells from PBMCs. The receptor set was obtained from a woman aged 30 to 39 in good health.

This chain connects TRBV5-1 to TRBJ2-1; no clear D. The length of the CDR3 is 11 residues. The germline V gene encodes CDR1 SGHRS and CDR2 YFSETQ. V lost 4 bases and J 9 bases, leaving 8 bases between the germline ends. The CDR3, as DNA: TGCGCCAGCAGCCTCATCGGTGAGCAGTTCTTC. Its translation is CASSLIGEQFF.

The chain uses TRBV7-7 and TRBJ2-5; TRBD2 agrees at 7 bases. The germline gives CDR1 SSHAT, CDR2 FNYEAQ (reference sequence). V lost 4 bases to trimming and J lost 1 base; unmatched junction nucleotides: 9. The length of the CDR3 is 16 residues. The CDR3 bases are TGTGCCAGCAGCTCGCTAGCGGAGGGGACCCAAGAGACCCAGTACTTC. This codes for CASSSLAEGTQETQYF.

This rearrangement joins TRBV6-5 to TRBJ2-5, with 9 bases that match TRBD2. Germline CDR1 is MNHEY and CDR2 is SVGAGI. The CDR3 sequence is 14 residues long. J was trimmed by 4 bases and V by 7 bases; bases with no gene match: 7. CDR3 protein: CASTNRRGGETQYF. The CDR3, as DNA: TGTGCCAGCACTAATCGGCGGGGGGGAGAGACCCAGTACTTC.

DNA of the CDR3: TGTGCCAGCAGCGCCAGGACTCCTCGGGGCACCGGGGAGCTGTTTTTT. Translating gives CASSARTPRGTGELFF. V gene TRBV13 combines with J gene TRBJ2-2, with D perhaps TRBD2 (5 bases). Trimming pared 5 bases from V and 4 bases from J, leaving 17 bases between. In germline, CDR1 is PRHDT, CDR2 FYEKMQ (reference sequence). The CDR3 totals 16 residues.

In this sample, this clone is medium-sized. J is TRBJ1-2 and V is TRBV21-1. TRBV21-1 is reported as a pseudogene. The CDR3 is 12 amino acids. CDR3 coding DNA: TGTGCCAGCAGCAATCTAGGTTATGGCTACACCTTC. This encodes CASSNLGYGYTF.

This clone was seen more than once but under ten times. The chain joins TRBV5-4 to TRBJ2-7; the match to TRBD1 covers 9 bases. The CDR3 runs to 16 residues. The trim removed 3 bases at V and 5 bases at J, leaving 12 bases unmatched. Germline CDR1 reads SGHNT; CDR2 reads YYREEE (reference sequence). CDR3 DNA: TGTGCCAGCAGCTCCATGGGGGACAGGGTCAAACACGAGCAGTACTTC. Translated: CASSSMGDRVKHEQYF. The variable domain in full, completed from reference TRBV5-4 and TRBJ2-7, reads ETGVTQSPTHLIKTRGQQVTLRCSSQSGHNTVSWYQQALGQGPQFIFQYYREEENGRGNFPPRFSGLQFPNYSSELNVNALELDDSALYLCASSSMGDRVKHEQYFGPGTRLTVT.

The chain joins TRBV2 to TRBJ2-6, with D perhaps TRBD1 or TRBD2 (5 bases each). CDR3 size: 17 residues. The germline V and J ends were trimmed by 8 bases and 1 base, with 18 bases remaining between them. Germline V gene data show CDR1 as SNHLY and CDR2 as FYNNEI. In DNA form, the CDR3 reads TGTGCCAGCGGGGCAGGGACCCTGTCATCTGGGGCCAACGTCCTGACTTTC. Its translation: CASGAGTLSSGANVLTF.

This clone appeared a single time. This chain uses TRBV11-2 with TRBJ2-7; the D gene is possibly TRBD1 (6 bases). The CDR3 runs 14 residues. Per germline, CDR1 SGHAT and CDR2 FQNNGV. V shed 3 bases and J shed 7 bases, with 16 bases lying between them. The CDR3 protein is CASSFLTGLREQYF. As DNA, the CDR3 is TGTGCCAGCAGCTTCCTTACAGGGCTTCGGGAGCAGTACTTC.

This chain connects TRBV30 to TRBJ1-5; TRBD1 might be the D (5 bases). The CDR3 loop spans 12 amino acids. The ends were cut back, 5 bases at V and 5 bases at J, with 10 bases in the middle. Germline values: CDR1 GTSNPN, CDR2 SVGIG (reference sequence). The CDR3, as DNA: TGTGCCTGGTCAGGGAGTGATCAGCCCCAGCATTTT. It specifies CAWSGSDQPQHF.

This clone was picked up one time. This chain links TRBV28 with TRBJ2-1; the D call may be TRBD1 or TRBD2 (7 bases each). From germline, CDR1 is MDHEN and CDR2 SYDVKM. The CDR3 spans 15 residues. V lost 10 bases and J 6 bases, leaving 22 bases between the germline ends. In nucleotides, the CDR3 is TGTGCCAATTCCGCAGGGGGGGGGAGGAGCAATGAGCAGTTCTTC. It translates to CANSAGGGRSNEQFF.

The J gene is TRBJ1-2, the V gene TRBV2, with D tentatively TRBD1 (5 bases). The CDR3 runs 13 residues. CDR1 and CDR2 (germline): SNHLY, FYNNEI. Between the trimmed V and J ends, which lost 3 bases and 8 bases, there was a span of 13 bases. For the CDR3, the DNA is TGTGCCAGCAGTGAGGGGGGGTACTGGGGCTACACCTTC. As protein: CASSEGGYWGYTF. The entire variable domain, with the rest obtained from reference TRBV2 and TRBJ1-2, is as follows: EPEVTQTPSHQVTQMGQEVILRCVPISNHLYFYWYRQILGQKVEFLVSFYNNEISEKSEIFDDQFSVERPDGSNFTLKIRSTKLEDSAMYFCASSEGGYWGYTFGSGTRLTVV.

This rearrangement joins TRBV18 to TRBJ2-1, with D possibly TRBD1 on 5 matching bases. The CDR3 extends over 15 amino acids. Germline-derived CDR1 and CDR2 are KGHSH and LQKENI. V lost 5 bases, J lost 6 bases, and 17 bases lay in between. The CDR3 sequence: CASSTSQDTFNEQFF. CDR3 DNA: TGTGCCAGCTCAACTTCTCAGGACACCTTCAATGAGCAGTTCTTC. The entire variable domain, with the rest obtained from reference TRBV18 and TRBJ2-1, is as follows: NAGVMQNPRHLVRRRGQEARLRCSPMKGHSHVYWYRQLPEEGLKFMVYLQKENIIDESGMPKERFSAEFPKEGPSILRIQQVVRGDSAAYFCASSTSQDTFNEQFFGPGTRLTVL.

This chain connects TRBV29-1 to TRBJ1-2; 11 nucleotides align to TRBD1. This CDR3 is 13 amino acids long. Trimming took 6 bases from V and 8 from J; bases not matched to a gene: 8. Germline CDR1 SQVTM, CDR2 ANQGSEA. The CDR3 here is CSVGQGAPGGYTF. The CDR3 DNA reads TGCAGCGTCGGACAGGGGGCGCCGGGCGGCTACACCTTC.

This clone was picked up a small number of times. The gene calls are TRBV5-1 and TRBJ2-3, with D possibly TRBD2 on 6 matching bases. Germline CDR1 and CDR2: SGHRS and YFSETQ. V was pared by 0 bases and J by 2 bases, with 13 bases between. CDR3 length: 16 residues. In DNA form, the CDR3 reads TGCGCCAGCAGCTTGGGGAGGGGTACCACCACAGATACGCAGTATTTT. It codes for CASSLGRGTTTDTQYF.

The rearrangement uses TRBV4-1 and TRBJ1-2; no clear D gene. CDR1 is MGHRA, CDR2 YSYEKL, per germline. The V end was cut by 2 bases, the J end by 0 bases, with 7 bases between. The CDR3 extends over 14 amino acids. DNA of the CDR3: TGCGCCAGCAGCCAACACTTAGCTAACTATGGCTACACCTTC. Translation gives CASSQHLANYGYTF.

The chain is built from TRBV28 and TRBJ1-3; 9 bases line up with TRBD1. The CDR3 totals 19 residues. Germline assignment: CDR1 MDHEN and CDR2 SYDVKM. V trimming: 7 bases; J trimming: 0 bases; junction bases outside the gene matches: 16. The CDR3 reads CASTGFLGQGGFSGNTIYF. CDR3 DNA: TGTGCCAGCACCGGGTTTCTGGGACAGGGAGGGTTCTCTGGAAACACCATATATTTT.

The chain recombines TRBV5-6 with TRBJ1-2; TRBD1 is a possible D gene (5 bases). Trimming pared 10 bases from V and 12 bases from J, leaving 19 bases between. The CDR3 is 11 amino acids. In germline, CDR1 is SGHDT, CDR2 YYEEEE. CDR3 sequence reads: CAAMPSGGDTF. The CDR3 DNA sequence: TGTGCCGCTATGCCCTCTGGGGGGGACACCTTC.

The rearrangement links TRBV6-4 to TRBJ2-1; a weak D match, TRBD2 (6 bases). Trimming took off 0 bases at V and 0 bases at J, with 9 bases between the two ends. Germline loops: CDR1 MRHNA, CDR2 SNTAGT. The CDR3 totals 16 residues. The CDR3: CASSDSYSGSYNEQFF. Here the CDR3 DNA reads TGTGCCAGCAGTGACTCTTATAGCGGCTCCTACAATGAGCAGTTCTTC.

The rearrangement uses TRBV28 and TRBJ2-1; D gene uncertain. Trimming cost V 3 bases and J 2 bases, with 5 bases left between them. The CDR3 consists of 13 residues. CDR1 and CDR2 (germline): MDHEN, SYDVKM. CDR3 bases: TGTGCCAGCAGTTTCGAAGCCTACAATGAGCAGTTCTTC. It is translated as CASSFEAYNEQFF.

The J gene is TRBJ1-2, the V gene TRBV29-1; 8 bases are a match to TRBD1. Germline V gives CDR1 SQVTM, CDR2 ANQGSEA. V shed 4 bases, J shed 4 bases, and the junction held 8 bases outside the gene matches. The CDR3 has 14 residues. CDR3 nucleotide sequence: TGCAGCGTTGGACAGGGGCTGGATAGCTATGGCTACACCTTC. This codes for CSVGQGLDSYGYTF.

This clone was picked up one time. This chain links TRBV4-1 with TRBJ1-5; no reliable D call. There are 14 residues in the CDR3. Germline CDR1 and CDR2: MGHRA and YSYEKL. V was cut by 1 base and J by 4 bases, with 8 bases left in between. CDR3 residues: CASSQGRANQPQHF. The DNA for the CDR3 is TGCGCCAGCAGCCAAGGACGCGCGAATCAGCCCCAGCATTTT.

The V gene is TRBV5-1, the J gene TRBJ2-4; TRBD1 agrees at 8 bases. With V trimmed by 3 bases and J by 9 bases, 8 bases remained unmatched. CDR1 is SGHRS and CDR2 is YFSETQ in the germline V gene. This CDR3 spans 14 amino acids. This CDR3 reads CASSSSTGEGIQYF. CDR3 in DNA: TGCGCCAGCAGCTCTTCGACAGGGGAAGGCATTCAGTACTTC.

As DNA, the CDR3 is TGTGCCAGCAGTAACGACAGGACCTGGGCTAACGAGCAGTACTTC. Encoded protein: CASSNDRTWANEQYF. J is TRBJ2-7 and V is TRBV28; a possible D gene is TRBD1 (6 bases). The CDR3 is 15 amino acids. CDR1 MDHEN and CDR2 SYDVKM come from the germline V gene. Trimming removed 5 bases from V and 5 bases from J, with 19 bases in between.

This clone appeared a single time. CDR3 protein: CASSLGVNGYTF. DNA for the CDR3: TGTGCCAGCAGCTTGGGGGTCAATGGCTACACCTTC. The J gene is TRBJ1-2, the V gene TRBV11-2, with D possibly matching TRBD1 (5 bases). The V and J ends lost 3 bases and 6 bases respectively, with 8 bases between them. This CDR3 comprises 12 residues. Germline V CDR1 and CDR2: SGHAT, FQNNGV.